This is a list of T cell receptor beta chains from one sample in a study of cytomegalovirus exposure and HLA in healthy donors. The repertoire was sequenced with immunoSEQ multiplex PCR; TCRdb's copy has only in-frame clones and lacks some. Here the sample spans 45,000 to 55,000 clones, about 88% being singletons. The sequenced material came from PBMCs. The source of these receptors is a young woman in good health and CMV-seronegative. Each CDR3 is given with its conserved first and last residue. D genes are given only for firm matches. Expanded clones get a size class; other rows say once, few or many, or leave the size out.

d_call,j_call,v_call,clone_size,cdr3_aa
TRBD1,TRBJ1-2,TRBV2,-,CASRPQGAGGYTF
-,TRBJ2-7,TRBV5-4,few,CASSFAGVPYEQYF
-,TRBJ2-1,TRBV28,-,CASTLWAGLANNEQFF
-,TRBJ2-3,TRBV15,-,CATSLAPSADTQYF
-,TRBJ2-2,TRBV11-2,-,CASSLGRTNTGELFF
TRBD1,TRBJ2-1,TRBV29-1,-,CSADRGTTYNEQFF
-,TRBJ1-5,TRBV6-5,-,CASSYSKDSYQPQHF
-,TRBJ2-5,TRBV4-1,-,CASSRNPAAGETQYF
TRBD1,TRBJ2-1,TRBV19,-,CASSLNTGTGEGYNEQFF
TRBD1,TRBJ2-7,TRBV27,few,CASSLQTGIAYEQYF
TRBD2,TRBJ2-7,TRBV4-3,-,CASSQAGGPVYEQYF
-,TRBJ2-5,TRBV10-2,-,CASSERARGGETQYF
TRBD2,TRBJ2-1,TRBV7-6,-,CASSSSGNGDEQFF
TRBD2,TRBJ2-2,TRBV9,-,CASSVTGLAGPNTGELFF
-,TRBJ1-5,TRBV7-2,once,CASSSRVQPQHF
-,TRBJ2-1,TRBV28,-,CASSFFRKLGSDSYNEQFF
-,TRBJ1-1,TRBV4-3,-,CASSQAGNTEAFF
TRBD2,TRBJ2-7,TRBV27,-,CASRSGRYSYEQYF
TRBD1,TRBJ2-1,TRBV6-1,-,CASSDRTGDEQFF
-,TRBJ1-4,TRBV27,-,CASTKLGGANEKLFF
-,TRBJ1-1,TRBV5-5,-,CASSLGGPLTEAFF
TRBD2,TRBJ2-1,TRBV4-1,-,CASSSSFGGSSYNEQFF
TRBD2,TRBJ2-7,TRBV9,-,CASSVAGGGEQYF
-,TRBJ1-1,TRBV9,-,CASSVGGEMNTEAFF
TRBD2,TRBJ2-5,TRBV2,-,CASRRPAGAPNGETQYF
TRBD2,TRBJ2-7,TRBV28,-,CASSSPTGLAGGVGEQYF
TRBD1,TRBJ2-7,TRBV29-1,-,CSGRQGTSYEQYF
TRBD1,TRBJ1-2,TRBV10-2,-,CASEGRGIYGYTF
-,TRBJ1-1,TRBV19,-,CASRQLQGTEAFF
-,TRBJ2-7,TRBV7-9,medium-sized,CASSLGADEQYF
-,TRBJ2-5,TRBV11-1,-,CASSSVALLTGETQYF
TRBD1,TRBJ2-5,TRBV7-7,-,CASSPGQGGETQYF
TRBD1,TRBJ1-2,TRBV20-1,once,CSASPGQGATF
-,TRBJ2-2,TRBV5-4,-,CASSRDFTGELFF
TRBD1,TRBJ1-5,TRBV18,-,CASSSTGTQPQHF
TRBD2,TRBJ2-7,TRBV11-2,once,CASSLLGLAYEQYF
-,TRBJ1-4,TRBV27,-,CASSFGVGNEKLFF
-,TRBJ1-5,TRBV7-2,-,CASSSQGVLSNQPQHF
TRBD2,TRBJ2-7,TRBV5-4,once,CASSGPGLAGAANSYEQYF
TRBD1,TRBJ1-1,TRBV28,few,CASSLGDSTPREAFF
-,TRBJ1-3,TRBV5-1,-,CASSTTLGDTGNTIYF
-,TRBJ1-2,TRBV6-1,-,CASLAYGYTF
-,TRBJ2-1,TRBV7-8,-,CASSLDMYEQFF
-,TRBJ1-1,TRBV27,-,CASSLFGEAFF
TRBD1,TRBJ1-1,TRBV10-3,-,CAISGGTGKRTEAFF
-,TRBJ1-2,TRBV27,-,CASRSRPAGKNYGYTF
TRBD2,TRBJ2-7,TRBV7-9,-,CASSPGLAASYEQYF
-,TRBJ2-6,TRBV7-3,-,CASSPRDSGANVLTF
-,TRBJ2-3,TRBV28,-,CASSTQPKYRGTQYF
TRBD1,TRBJ1-5,TRBV2,-,CASSPRGNSNQPQHF
TRBD1,TRBJ1-2,TRBV7-9,-,CASSRTGANYGYTF
TRBD2,TRBJ2-7,TRBV9,-,CASSSPLAGADEQYF
TRBD1,TRBJ1-4,TRBV5-1,-,CASSRDSINEKLFF
TRBD1,TRBJ2-3,TRBV4-1,-,CASSQALSTGVGDTQYF
TRBD2,TRBJ2-7,TRBV4-3,-,CASSQEGRVTSGSYEQYF
TRBD1,TRBJ2-2,TRBV29-1,-,CSGRDRATGELFF
-,TRBJ1-2,TRBV6-5,-,CASKSAGDGYTF
TRBD1,TRBJ2-2,TRBV30,-,CAWSVSGGELFF
TRBD1,TRBJ2-3,TRBV4-3,-,CASSPRQGVADTQYF
-,TRBJ1-5,TRBV6-5,once,CASSYSASGRNQPQHF